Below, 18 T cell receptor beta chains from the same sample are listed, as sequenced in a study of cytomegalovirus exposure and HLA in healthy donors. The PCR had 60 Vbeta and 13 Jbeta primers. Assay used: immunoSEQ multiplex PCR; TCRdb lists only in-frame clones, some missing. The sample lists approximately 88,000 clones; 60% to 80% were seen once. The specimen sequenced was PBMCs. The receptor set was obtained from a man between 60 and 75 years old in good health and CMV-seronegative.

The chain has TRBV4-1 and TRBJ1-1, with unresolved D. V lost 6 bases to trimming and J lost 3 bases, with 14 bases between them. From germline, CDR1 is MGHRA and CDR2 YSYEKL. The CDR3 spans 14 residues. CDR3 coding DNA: TGCGCCAGCAGTAACAGACGCCAGTACACTGAAGCTTTCTTT. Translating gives CASSNRRQYTEAFF.

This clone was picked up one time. The CDR3 DNA reads as TGTGCCAGCAGGTATGGGACTAGCGGCTACAATGAGCAGTTCTTC. This sequence encodes CASRYGTSGYNEQFF. The chain uses TRBV5-4 and TRBJ2-1; TRBD2 aligns across 11 bases. Germline V gene lookup returns CDR1 SGHNT and CDR2 YYREEE (reference sequence). This CDR3 spans 15 amino acids. Trimming took 5 bases from V and 3 from J; bases not matched to a gene: 4.

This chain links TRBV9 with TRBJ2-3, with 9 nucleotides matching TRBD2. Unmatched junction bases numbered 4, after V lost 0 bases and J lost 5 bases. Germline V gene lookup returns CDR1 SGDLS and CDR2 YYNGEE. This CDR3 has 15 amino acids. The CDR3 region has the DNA TGTGCCAGCAGCGTAGATAGCGGGGGATTAGATACGCAGTATTTT. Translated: CASSVDSGGLDTQYF.

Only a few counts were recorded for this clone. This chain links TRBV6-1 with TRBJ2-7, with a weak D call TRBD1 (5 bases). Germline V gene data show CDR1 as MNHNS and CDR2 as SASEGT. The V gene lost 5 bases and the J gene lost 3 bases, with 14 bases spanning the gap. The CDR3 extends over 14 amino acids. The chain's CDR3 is CASSLGQGLYEQYF. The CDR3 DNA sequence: TGTGCCAGCAGTCTAGGTCAGGGCCTCTACGAGCAGTACTTC.

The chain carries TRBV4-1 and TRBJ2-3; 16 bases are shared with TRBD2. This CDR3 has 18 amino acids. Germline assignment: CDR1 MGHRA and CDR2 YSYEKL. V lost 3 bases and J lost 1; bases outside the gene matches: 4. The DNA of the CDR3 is TGCGCCAGCAGCCATTCGGGACTAGCGGGGGGGGGCACAGATACGCAGTATTTT. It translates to CASSHSGLAGGGTDTQYF.

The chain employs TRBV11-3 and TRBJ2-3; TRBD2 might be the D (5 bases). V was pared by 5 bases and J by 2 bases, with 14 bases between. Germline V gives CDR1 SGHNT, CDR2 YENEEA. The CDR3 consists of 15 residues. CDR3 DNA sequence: TGTGCCAGCAGCCCTTCCGAGGGCTCCACAGATACGCAGTATTTT. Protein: CASSPSEGSTDTQYF.

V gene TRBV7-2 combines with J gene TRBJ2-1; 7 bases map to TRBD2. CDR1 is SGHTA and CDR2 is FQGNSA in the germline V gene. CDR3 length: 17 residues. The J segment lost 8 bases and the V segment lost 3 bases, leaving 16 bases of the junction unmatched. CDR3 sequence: CASSFRWGGIRADEQFF. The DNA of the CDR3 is TGTGCCAGCAGCTTCCGATGGGGGGGGATTCGGGCTGATGAGCAGTTCTTC.

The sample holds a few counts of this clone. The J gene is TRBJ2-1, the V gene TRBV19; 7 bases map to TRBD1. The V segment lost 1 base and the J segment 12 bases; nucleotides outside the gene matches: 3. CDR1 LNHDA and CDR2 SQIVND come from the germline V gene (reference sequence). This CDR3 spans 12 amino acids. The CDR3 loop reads CASSIVGGGQFF. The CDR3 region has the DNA TGTGCCAGTAGTATAGTAGGGGGCGGGCAGTTCTTC.

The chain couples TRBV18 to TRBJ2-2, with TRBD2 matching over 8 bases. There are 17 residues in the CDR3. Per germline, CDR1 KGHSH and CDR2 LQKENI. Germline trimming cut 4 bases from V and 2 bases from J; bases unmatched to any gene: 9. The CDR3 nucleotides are TGTGCCAGCTCACAAGGGGTACTAGCGGTTAACACCGGGGAGCTGTTTTTT. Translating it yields CASSQGVLAVNTGELFF.

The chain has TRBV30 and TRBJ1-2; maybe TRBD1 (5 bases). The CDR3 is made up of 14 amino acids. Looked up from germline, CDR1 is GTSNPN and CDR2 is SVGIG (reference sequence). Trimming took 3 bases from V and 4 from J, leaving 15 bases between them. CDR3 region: CAWRRQGDVYGYTF. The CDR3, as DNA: TGTGCCTGGAGAAGGCAGGGTGATGTCTATGGCTACACCTTC.

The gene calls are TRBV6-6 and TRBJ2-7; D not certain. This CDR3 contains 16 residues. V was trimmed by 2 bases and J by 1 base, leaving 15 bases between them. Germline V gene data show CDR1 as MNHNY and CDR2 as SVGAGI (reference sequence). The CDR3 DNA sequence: TGTGCCAGCAGTTACGGAATGGGCCTCTCTTCCTACGAGCAGTACTTC. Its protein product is CASSYGMGLSSYEQYF.

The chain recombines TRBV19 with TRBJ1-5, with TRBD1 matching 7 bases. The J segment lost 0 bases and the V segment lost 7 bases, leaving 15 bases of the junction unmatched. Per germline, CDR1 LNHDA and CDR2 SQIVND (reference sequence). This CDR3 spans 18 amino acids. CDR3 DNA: TGTGCCAGTACCTCCGCCGGGACAGCCCTCTATAGCAATCAGCCCCAGCATTTT. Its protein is CASTSAGTALYSNQPQHF.

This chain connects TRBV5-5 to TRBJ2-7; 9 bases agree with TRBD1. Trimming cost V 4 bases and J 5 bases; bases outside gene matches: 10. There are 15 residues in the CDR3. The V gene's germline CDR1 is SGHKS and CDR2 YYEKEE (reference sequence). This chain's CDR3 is CASSPQGAQGNEQYF. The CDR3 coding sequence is TGTGCCAGCAGCCCACAGGGGGCGCAGGGAAACGAGCAGTACTTC. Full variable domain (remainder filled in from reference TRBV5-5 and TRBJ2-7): DAGVTQSPTHLIKTRGQQVTLRCSPISGHKSVSWYQQVLGQGPQFIFQYYEKEERGRGNFPDRFSARQFPNYSSELNVNALLLGDSALYLCASSPQGAQGNEQYFGPGTRLTVT.

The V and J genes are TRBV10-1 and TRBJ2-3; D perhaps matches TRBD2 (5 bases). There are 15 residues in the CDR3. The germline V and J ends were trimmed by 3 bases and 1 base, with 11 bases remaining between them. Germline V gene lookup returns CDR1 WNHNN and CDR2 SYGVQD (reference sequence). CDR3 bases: TGCGCCAGCAGTGAAGGAGGCGCCGGCACAGATACGCAGTATTTT. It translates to CASSEGGAGTDTQYF.

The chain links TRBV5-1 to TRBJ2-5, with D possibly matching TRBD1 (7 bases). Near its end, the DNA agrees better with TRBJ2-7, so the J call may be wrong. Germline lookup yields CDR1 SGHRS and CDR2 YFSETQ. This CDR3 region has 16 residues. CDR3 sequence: CASSLALDRTTYEQYF. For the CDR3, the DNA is TGCGCCAGCAGCTTGGCCTTGGACAGGACTACCTACGAGCAGTACTTC.

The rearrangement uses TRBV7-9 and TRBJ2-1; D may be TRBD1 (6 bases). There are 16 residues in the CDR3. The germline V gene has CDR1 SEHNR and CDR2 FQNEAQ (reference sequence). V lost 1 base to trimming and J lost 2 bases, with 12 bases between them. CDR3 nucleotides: TGTGCCAGCAGCTTAGTCCTGGGGGCAGCCTACAATGAGCAGTTCTTC. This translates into CASSLVLGAAYNEQFF. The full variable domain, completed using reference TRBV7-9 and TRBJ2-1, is DTGVSQNPRHKITKRGQNVTFRCDPISEHNRLYWYRQTLGQGPEFLTYFQNEAQLEKSRLLSDRFSAERPKGSFSTLEIQRTEQGDSAMYLCASSLVLGAAYNEQFFGPGTRLTVL.

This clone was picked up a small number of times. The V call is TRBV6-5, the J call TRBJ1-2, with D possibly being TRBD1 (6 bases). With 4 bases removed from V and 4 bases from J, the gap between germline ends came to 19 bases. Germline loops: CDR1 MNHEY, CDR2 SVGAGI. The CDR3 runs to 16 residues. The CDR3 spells CASSSDGAGEGYGYTF. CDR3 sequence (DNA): TGTGCCAGCAGTTCGGACGGGGCAGGGGAGGGCTATGGCTACACCTTC.

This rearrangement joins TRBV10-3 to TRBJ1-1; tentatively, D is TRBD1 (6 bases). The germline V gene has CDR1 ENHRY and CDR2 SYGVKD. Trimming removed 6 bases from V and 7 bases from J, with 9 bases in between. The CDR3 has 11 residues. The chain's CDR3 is CAIRDRGEAFF. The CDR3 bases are TGTGCCATCAGGGACAGAGGTGAAGCTTTCTTT.